Sequencing of this T cell receptor beta chain was carried out in a study of Ad26.COV2.S vaccination and SARS-CoV-2 variants. The overall study: Participant was drawn from the COV1001 Ad26.COV2.S trial arm. Notes on the study in general: Vaccine recipients showed a spike-specific TCR breadth that was higher than in placebo recipients. After vaccination, substantial breadth of spike-specific CD8+ and CD4+ responses was reported.

V gave up 4 bases and J gave up 5 bases; unmatched junction bases: 6. Germline V gene sequence: CDR1 SGHAT, CDR2 FQNNGV. This CDR3 has 16 amino acids. The protocol was immunoSEQ multiplex PCR, while the TCRdb copy is restricted to in-frame clones and leaves out a portion. In the table there are 380,000 or so clones, 83% of which are singletons. Turning to this clone: Its antigen remains unknown.

The treatment denotes: some 20 received Ad26.COV2.S at low or high dose, single or two shots; about 5 received placebo; per-sample allocation not given. Day 63 after the first injection of vaccine or placebo was the sampling time. The chain carries TRBV11-2 and TRBJ2-3, with 13 bases aligning to TRBD2. The sequence came from a person aged 18 to 65 who received the Ad26.COV2.S COVID-19 vaccine or a placebo. Material: peripheral blood, obtained in a trial of Ad26.COV2.S vaccine versus placebo. CDR3 region: CASSSDGLAGVDTQYF. Here the CDR3 DNA reads TGTGCCAGCAGCTCCGACGGACTAGCGGGGGTAGATACGCAGTATTTT.